This passage covers 22 T cell receptor beta chains from one sample sequenced in a study of blood T cell repertoires in COVID-19 (dated by TCRdb to about 2020). Library generation was performed with the immunoSEQ multiplex PCR assay. In its TCRdb copy, this immuneACCESS table keeps in-frame sequences only and misses some clones. Where compared with another copy, unresolved V genes explain less than half of these, and the others have no known cause. Within this sample are approximately 100,000 clones, with about 88% of them counted one time only. The top ten clonotypes cover around 5.2% of the sample. Input material: peripheral blood. These receptor sequences come from a woman of 80 years or more with active COVID-19.

V usage is TRBV11-3 and J usage is TRBJ2-2, with 16 bases lining up with TRBD2. The CDR3 is 17 residues long. Germline CDR1 reads SGHNT; CDR2 reads YENEEA. The V and J ends lost 5 bases and 3 bases, in that order; junction bases with no gene match: 3. CDR3 loop: CASSPGLAGGDTGELFF. The CDR3 DNA is TGTGCCAGCAGCCCGGGACTAGCGGGAGGGGACACCGGGGAGCTGTTTTTT.

This chain links TRBV28 with TRBJ1-5, with D possibly matching TRBD1 (5 bases). CDR3 length equals 12 residues. From germline, CDR1 is MDHEN and CDR2 SYDVKM. V was clipped by 8 bases and J by 7 bases, with 12 bases between them. CDR3 amino acids: CASATGGQPQHF. CDR3 in DNA: TGTGCCAGCGCAACTGGGGGGCAGCCCCAGCATTTT.

This clone was picked up one time. The rearrangement uses TRBV5-1 and TRBJ2-5; 11 bases fit TRBD2. Germline assignment: CDR1 SGHRS and CDR2 YFSETQ. The CDR3 is 15 residues long. With 5 bases clipped from V and 4 bases from J, the junction kept 7 bases outside the gene matches. The CDR3 DNA follows: TGCGCCAGCAGTTCCGGGACTAGCGGACGAGAGACCCAGTACTTC. Its protein product is CASSSGTSGRETQYF. The variable domain in full, with the rest retrieved from reference TRBV5-1 and TRBJ2-5, is KAGVTQTPRYLIKTRGQQVTLSCSPISGHRSVSWYQQTPGQGLQFLFEYFSETQRNKGNFPGRFSGRQFSNSRSEMNVSTLELGDSALYLCASSSGTSGRETQYFGPGTRLLVL.

V and J are TRBV3-1 (or the pseudogene TRBV3-2) and TRBJ1-6; D may be TRBD1 (5 bases). The CDR3 sequence is 15 residues long. Trimming took 4 bases from V and 4 from J, leaving 11 bases between them. The germline gives CDR1 LGHDT, CDR2 YNNKEL (reference sequence). Written as DNA, the CDR3 is TGTGCCAGCAGCCCTTATAGGGGTTATAATTCACCCCTCCACTTT. Its protein product is CASSPYRGYNSPLHF.

This chain uses TRBV19 with TRBJ2-7, with a tentative D call TRBD1 (6 bases). CDR3 length: 12 amino acids. Germline CDR1 LNHDA, CDR2 SQIVND (reference sequence). V was trimmed by 5 bases and J by 10 bases, leaving 15 bases between them. The CDR3 DNA reads as TGTGCCAGTAGTGCGATACCGGGACACCAGTACTTC. It translates to CASSAIPGHQYF.

This clone was recorded once. The rearrangement uses TRBV28 and TRBJ1-4, with 8 bases identical to TRBD1. CDR1 and CDR2 (germline): MDHEN, SYDVKM. The length of the CDR3 is 11 residues. CDR3: CATRGREKLFF. CDR3 coding DNA: TGTGCAACCAGGGGGCGTGAAAAACTGTTTTTT.

The chain combines TRBV3-1 (or the pseudogene TRBV3-2) with TRBJ2-4, with 9 bases aligning to TRBD2. Trimming cost V 4 bases and J 0 bases; bases outside gene matches: 4. CDR3 size: 16 residues. Germline loops: CDR1 LGHDT, CDR2 YNNKEL (reference sequence). The DNA for the CDR3 is TGTGCCAGCAGCCGCTCTAGCGGGGTAGCCAAAAACATTCAGTACTTC. As protein: CASSRSSGVAKNIQYF.

This clone occurred a few times. The chain recombines TRBV5-6 with TRBJ1-1; D possibly corresponds to TRBD1 (5 bases). Germline CDR1 reads SGHDT; CDR2 reads YYEEEE. This CDR3 is 14 amino acids long. V lost 0 bases, J lost 3 bases, and 9 bases lay in between. CDR3 sequence reads: CASSLVTVYTEAFF. CDR3 nucleotide sequence: TGTGCCAGCAGCTTGGTGACAGTATACACTGAAGCTTTCTTT.

V gene TRBV9 combines with J gene TRBJ2-1; TRBD2 agrees at 12 bases. Germline CDR1 SGDLS, CDR2 YYNGEE. J was trimmed by 7 bases and V by 4 bases; bases with no gene match: 9. This CDR3 comprises 16 residues. The CDR3 here is CASSTKLAGGWNEQFF. CDR3 in DNA: TGTGCCAGCAGCACCAAACTAGCGGGAGGTTGGAATGAGCAGTTCTTC.

This rearrangement joins TRBV7-2 to TRBJ1-1; TRBD1 aligns across 7 bases. Germline lookup yields CDR1 SGHTA and CDR2 FQGNSA. Trimming removed 5 bases from V and 3 bases from J; junction bases left unmatched: 9. The CDR3 spans 15 residues. DNA for the CDR3: TGTGCCAGCAGCCAGGGACAGCCCGGGGACACTGAAGCTTTCTTT. It translates to CASSQGQPGDTEAFF.

In nucleotides, the CDR3 is TGTGCCAGCAGCTTATTATGGGTTACAAGGCAACGTGTTAGCGCTTTCTTT. It codes for CASSLLWVTRQRVSAFF. This chain joins TRBV7-9 and TRBJ1-1; D remains unclear. The CDR3 sequence is 17 residues long. Trimming took 2 bases from V and 11 from J, leaving 27 bases between them. In germline, CDR1 is SEHNR, CDR2 FQNEAQ (reference sequence).

The rearrangement joins TRBV9 to TRBJ1-3, with 10 positions matching TRBD1. Germline trimming cut 3 bases from V and 0 bases from J; bases unmatched to any gene: 6. The length of the CDR3 is 17 residues. Looked up from germline, CDR1 is SGDLS and CDR2 is YYNGEE. In DNA form, the CDR3 reads TGTGCCAGCAGCGGGGGGACAGGGGCCCCCTCTGGAAACACCATATATTTT. It translates to CASSGGTGAPSGNTIYF.

The chain has TRBV9 and TRBJ2-3, with D maybe TRBD2 (7 bases). V was pared by 4 bases and J by 1 base, with 16 bases between. Per germline, CDR1 SGDLS and CDR2 YYNGEE. The CDR3 has 16 amino acids. CDR3 nucleotides: TGTGCCAGCAGCAAGGGAGGGGGGGTCGGCACAGATACGCAGTATTTT. As protein: CASSKGGGVGTDTQYF.

The J gene is TRBJ2-7, the V gene TRBV10-3, with TRBD1 identical over 10 bases. This CDR3 has 15 amino acids. Germline V gene lookup returns CDR1 ENHRY and CDR2 SYGVKD. V gave up 1 base and J gave up 2 bases; unmatched junction bases: 2. CDR3 protein: CAISEFGQGAYEQYF. The DNA of the CDR3 is TGTGCCATCAGTGAGTTCGGACAGGGGGCCTACGAGCAGTACTTC.

The rearrangement links TRBV28 to TRBJ2-5, with TRBD2 identical over 9 bases. V lost 6 bases to trimming and J lost 9 bases; unmatched junction nucleotides: 17. CDR1 MDHEN and CDR2 SYDVKM come from the germline V gene. The CDR3 is 16 amino acids. The CDR3 DNA is TGTGCCAGCAGAAAAGGGCTAGCGGGGACCACCGGGGCCCAGTACTTC. This sequence encodes CASRKGLAGTTGAQYF.

The gene calls are TRBV19 and TRBJ1-2; TRBD1 matches 7 bases. Trimming cost V 8 bases and J 5 bases; bases outside gene matches: 8. The CDR3 has 13 amino acids. Per the germline V gene, CDR1 is LNHDA and CDR2 is SQIVND (reference sequence). The CDR3 loop is CASQGGQKYGYTF. The CDR3 DNA reads as TGTGCCAGTCAGGGGGGACAGAAATATGGCTACACCTTC.

The rearrangement uses TRBV12-3 or TRBV12-4 and TRBJ2-1; no clear D. Deletions cut 4 bases from V and 9 bases from J, with 7 bases between. The CDR3 spans 11 residues. CDR3 bases: TGTGCCAGCAGTTCCCTCCTTGAGCAGTTCTTC. This encodes CASSSLLEQFF.

The chain couples TRBV28 to TRBJ1-6, with TRBD1 identical over 8 bases. Losses at the gene ends were 3 bases for V and 9 bases for J; bases not matched to a gene: 4. Germline CDR1 MDHEN, CDR2 SYDVKM. The CDR3 length is 14 residues. CDR3 sequence (DNA): TGTGCCAGCAGTTTTGACAGGGGCGGTTCACCCCTCCACTTT. It encodes CASSFDRGGSPLHF.

CDR3 region: CASSDDIRGTQYF. CDR3 DNA sequence: TGTGCCAGCAGTGACGACATTCGGGGTACGCAGTATTTT. The chain carries TRBV6-4 and TRBJ2-3; TRBD2 is a possible D gene (5 bases). Germline CDR1 and CDR2: MRHNA and SNTAGT. CDR3 length: 13 residues. Between the trimmed V and J ends, which lost 2 bases and 8 bases, there was a span of 11 bases.

The genes are TRBV6-6 and TRBJ1-5; 12 positions match TRBD1. Germline CDR1 MNHNY, CDR2 SVGAGI (reference sequence). The V segment lost 5 bases and the J segment 7 bases; nucleotides outside the gene matches: 15. The CDR3 length is 18 residues. This CDR3 is CASSRIAGQGAVGQPQHF. The CDR3 region has the DNA TGTGCCAGCAGTCGAATTGCGGGACAGGGGGCAGTCGGGCAGCCCCAGCATTTT.

The chain joins TRBV4-3 to TRBJ1-6; D is perhaps TRBD1 (5 bases). Trimming removed 0 bases at V and 0 bases at J, with 12 bases between. Looked up from germline, CDR1 is LGHNA and CDR2 is YSLEER. The CDR3 contains 18 residues. CDR3 bases: TGCGCCAGCAGCCAAGACGGGGGACCCAGCTCCTATAATTCACCCCTCCACTTT. Translated, it gives CASSQDGGPSSYNSPLHF.

The chain employs TRBV19 and TRBJ2-7; TRBD2 might be the D (5 bases). Trimming took off 3 bases at V and 7 bases at J, with 13 bases between the two ends. The CDR3 consists of 13 residues. Per germline, CDR1 LNHDA and CDR2 SQIVND (reference sequence). As DNA, the CDR3 is TGTGCCAGTAGTATTCGGGAACTAGGGGAGCAGTACTTC. It codes for CASSIRELGEQYF.